This paragraph covers one T cell receptor (beta chain) sequence. This sample was taken from a study of T cells after yellow fever vaccination. This CDR3 comprises 14 residues. Germline CDR1 reads MDHEN; CDR2 reads SYDVKM. The V end lost 10 bases, the J end lost 3 bases, and 19 bases lay between the germline ends. TCRdb re-called the 5' RACE reads through MiXCR, storing one row per CDR3 protein. In the table there are some 300,000 distinct CDR3 sequences, 7.5% to 9% of which are singletons. The material sequenced was CD4+ T cells sorted from PBMCs, taken 5 days after the yellow fever booster vaccination. The chain has TRBV28 and TRBJ2-7; D perhaps matches TRBD1 (5 bases). The sequence was collected from a man younger than 35 who received the YFV17D yellow fever vaccine. CDR3 residues: CATTAGKVLYEQYV. In DNA, the CDR3 is TGTGCCACCACCGCAGGGAAGGTTCTCTACGAGCAGTACGTC.